Listed below are T cell receptor beta chains from one sample, sequenced in a study of cytomegalovirus exposure and HLA in healthy donors. Profiling relied on immunoSEQ multiplex PCR, and the TCRdb table lists in-frame clones only, not all of them. The sample yields about 94,000 clones, about 76% seen once. Sample: PBMCs. Source of these receptors: a man in his forties or fifties in good health and CMV-seropositive. Each CDR3 is given with its conserved first and last residue. The D gene is left open where the match is weak. Rows give clone size only sometimes, using once, few, many, or a class for an expanded clone.

clone_size	cdr3_length	d_call	v_call	j_call	cdr3_nt	cdr3_aa
.	15	.	TRBV4-3	TRBJ1-3	TGCGCCAGCAGCCCCAGAGGAGGATTTGGAAACACCATATATTTT	CASSPRGGFGNTIYF
.	15	TRBD2	TRBV7-6	TRBJ2-3	TGTGCCAGCAGTTTGATCGGGGGGGGCACAGATACGCAGTATTTT	CASSLIGGGTDTQYF
.	17	TRBD1	TRBV5-1	TRBJ2-2	TGCGCCAGCAACTCCAATCCCGGGACAGGGACCACCGGGGAGCTGTTTTTT	CASNSNPGTGTTGELFF
.	15	TRBD1	TRBV5-4	TRBJ1-6	TGTGCCAGCAGCTCGGACAGGAGGGGGAATTCACCCCTCCACTTT	CASSSDRRGNSPLHF
once	13	.	TRBV19	TRBJ1-1	TGTGCCAGTAGCGAGACAGGGAACACTGAAGCTTTCTTT	CASSETGNTEAFF
.	13	TRBD2	TRBV7-9	TRBJ2-2	TGTGCCGGGGGAGGGACCCGCACCGGGGAGCTGTTTTTT	CAGGGTRTGELFF
.	13	TRBD2	TRBV7-2	TRBJ2-3	TGTGCCAGCACTGGACTAGCGGGAGATACGCAGTATTTT	CASTGLAGDTQYF
.	14	.	TRBV5-1	TRBJ2-2	TGCGCCAGCAGCGTAGGACAAGACACCGGGGAGCTGTTTTTT	CASSVGQDTGELFF
.	16	.	TRBV19	TRBJ2-7	TGTGCCAGTAGCGCCCAAACCCTTCTCGGCTCCTACGAGCAGTACTTC	CASSAQTLLGSYEQYF
.	13	.	TRBV2	TRBJ2-3	TGTGCCAGCAGTGAGCAGGGGAGAGATACGCAGTATTTT	CASSEQGRDTQYF
.	14	TRBD1	TRBV6-5	TRBJ1-1	TGTGCCAGCAATCGACAGGGTGGGGGCACTGAAGCTTTCTTT	CASNRQGGGTEAFF
.	15	.	TRBV7-2	TRBJ1-1	TGTGCCAGCAGCTACCCCGGGAGAACGGACACTGAAGCTTTCTTT	CASSYPGRTDTEAFF
.	17	TRBD2	TRBV5-6	TRBJ2-7	TGTGCCAGCAACTCCATAAAGACTAGCGGGGGGTCTGGGGAGCAGTACTTC	CASNSIKTSGGSGEQYF
.	15	.	TRBV19	TRBJ2-1	TGTGCCAGTAGTGTACAGGGACGGGTCTACAATGAGCAGTTCTTC	CASSVQGRVYNEQFF
.	16	.	TRBV7-6	TRBJ1-1	TGTGCCAGCAGCTTAGTTGCCCCCTCGCGGAACACTGAAGCTTTCTTT	CASSLVAPSRNTEAFF
.	16	.	TRBV10-3	TRBJ2-2	TGTGCCATCAGTGAGTCGAAGGGGATGCGGACCGGGGAGCTGTTTTTT	CAISESKGMRTGELFF